Below, 14 T cell receptor beta chains from the same sample are listed, as sequenced in a study of T-cell memory formation after mild COVID-19. In TCRdb, the 5' RACE reads were re-called with MiXCR into one record per CDR3 protein. The sample holds under 250,000 distinct CDR3 sequences, around 25% seen once. The sample taken for sequencing was PBMCs or a T cell subset sorted from them (not recorded which). The source is an adult woman who had mild COVID-19 (a few samples of this study predate the infection). Cell type and time point are not known.

This clonotype was counted between two and nine times. This rearrangement joins TRBV4-1 to TRBJ2-2, with D maybe TRBD1 (5 bases). CDR1 and CDR2 from the germline V gene are MGHRA and YSYEKL. V was shortened by 3 bases and J by 4 bases, with 12 bases between the two germline ends. CDR3 length equals 15 residues. This CDR3 is CASSHQPGRTGELFF. The DNA of the CDR3 is TGCGCCAGCAGCCATCAACCAGGGCGCACCGGGGAGCTGTTTTTT.

Here the CDR3 reads CASSQDLGSFTDTQYF. CDR3 coding DNA: TGCGCCAGCAGCCAAGATTTGGGCAGCTTCACAGATACGCAGTATTTT. This sequence joins TRBV4-1 and TRBJ2-3; D unclear. Trimming left V 0 bases short and J 2 bases short, with 12 bases between. Germline lookup yields CDR1 MGHRA and CDR2 YSYEKL. The CDR3 is made up of 16 amino acids.

The chain carries TRBV20-1 and TRBJ1-5; no reliable D call. Germline V lookup: CDR1 DFQATT, CDR2 SNEGSKA (reference sequence). Trimming took 6 bases from V and 4 from J, leaving 16 bases between them. CDR3 size: 14 residues. CDR3 nucleotides: TGCAGTGCGACTACCGGGCCTAAAAATCAGCCCCAGCATTTT. Translated: CSATTGPKNQPQHF.

The chain joins TRBV25-1 to TRBJ2-7; unclear D gene. V was cut by 3 bases and J by 4 bases, with 7 bases left in between. The length of the CDR3 is 12 residues. Looked up from germline, CDR1 is MGHDK and CDR2 is SYGVNS. The CDR3 protein is CASSEVGYEQYF. The CDR3 bases are TGTGCCAGCAGTGAGGTCGGTTACGAGCAGTACTTC.

This clonotype showed up just a few times. V and J are TRBV12-3 or TRBV12-4 and TRBJ2-7; D gene unclear. This CDR3 is 15 amino acids long. Trimming removed 5 bases from V and 3 bases from J, with 17 bases in between. The CDR3 DNA sequence: TGTGCCAGCAGTCCCGGTTACTCCAGGCACTACGAGCAGTACTTC. Translating gives CASSPGYSRHYEQYF.

The chain has TRBV7-9 and TRBJ2-1, with 8 bases that match TRBD2. The CDR3 length is 19 residues. Unmatched junction bases numbered 20, after V lost 4 bases and J lost 6 bases. From germline, CDR1 is SEHNR and CDR2 FQNEAQ (reference sequence). The CDR3 reads CASSSDSQPQGLDGNEQFF. CDR3 DNA: TGTGCCAGCAGCTCTGACAGTCAACCCCAGGGACTAGACGGCAATGAGCAGTTCTTC.

This clonotype was seen a few times. The chain is built from TRBV6-1 and TRBJ2-6, with D unresolved. V lost 7 bases to trimming and J lost 4 bases, with 17 bases between them. The CDR3 runs to 16 residues. Germline assignment: CDR1 MNHNS and CDR2 SASEGT. The CDR3 is CASTRNPGPGANVLTF. CDR3 DNA sequence: TGTGCCAGCACCCGGAACCCGGGCCCCGGGGCCAACGTCCTGACTTTC.

The chain is built from TRBV30 and TRBJ2-2, with TRBD1 matching 7 bases. V trimming: 3 bases; J trimming: 3 bases; junction bases outside the gene matches: 4. CDR3 length: 14 amino acids. The germline V gene has CDR1 GTSNPN and CDR2 SVGIG (reference sequence). The CDR3 DNA reads TGTGCCTGGAGACGGACAGGTCACACCGGGGAGCTGTTTTTT. It translates to CAWRRTGHTGELFF.

This clonotype was recorded a few times. The chain recombines TRBV7-2 with TRBJ1-2; a possible D gene is TRBD1 (5 bases). V lost 11 bases, J lost 6 bases, and 13 bases lay in between. The CDR3 contains 11 residues. Germline loops: CDR1 SGHTA, CDR2 FQGNSA. CDR3 DNA: TGTGCCGGCCAGGGCGGAGATGGCTACACCTTC. Protein: CAGQGGDGYTF.

In its sample, this clonotype was seen many times. The chain has TRBV7-2 and TRBJ2-7; tentative D call: TRBD2 (5 bases). Germline V gene sequence: CDR1 SGHTA, CDR2 FQGNSA. V lost 1 base, J lost 3 bases, and 7 bases lay in between. This CDR3 is 13 amino acids long. Here the CDR3 reads CASSLGRDYEQYF. In DNA form, the CDR3 reads TGTGCCAGCAGCTTAGGCCGGGACTACGAGCAGTACTTC.

This clonotype was recorded a few times. The rearrangement links TRBV4-3 to TRBJ1-1; D unclear. This CDR3 is 14 amino acids long. Germline V CDR1 and CDR2: LGHNA, YSLEER. V was trimmed by 1 base and J by 5 bases, leaving 11 bases between them. The CDR3 protein is CASSQASGWTEAFF. CDR3 in DNA: TGCGCCAGCAGCCAAGCGTCGGGGTGGACTGAAGCTTTCTTT.

This clonotype was seen a handful of times. At one end the junction does not follow the germline gene, possibly because of a read error. The chain links TRBV5-1 to TRBJ2-5; tentatively, D is TRBD2 (6 bases). The CDR3 has 12 amino acids. Germline loops: CDR1 SGHRS, CDR2 YFSETQ. The CDR3 spells CASRLEGETQYF. In DNA, the CDR3 is TGCGCCAGCAGGTTGGAGGGGGAGACCCAGTACTTC.

This sequence joins TRBV12-3 or TRBV12-4 and TRBJ1-1; D remains unclear. V was clipped by 3 bases and J by 3 bases, with 8 bases between them. CDR3 length equals 13 residues. Written as DNA, the CDR3 is TGTGCCAGCAGTTTTTCGGGAGACACTGAAGCTTTCTTT. Its protein is CASSFSGDTEAFF.

This clonotype was seen a handful of times. The rearrangement uses TRBV23-1 and TRBJ2-4; D is possibly TRBD2 (5 bases). TRBV23-1 has ORF status, its function being uncertain. The CDR3 consists of 17 residues. The ends were cut back, 0 bases at V and 3 bases at J, with 15 bases in the middle. The CDR3 DNA reads as TGCGCCAGCAGTCAATCGCCGACCCCCCGGGGCAAAAACATTCAGTACTTC. Amino acid sequence: CASSQSPTPRGKNIQYF.